These 15 T cell receptor beta chains originate from one sample sequenced in a study of blood T cell repertoires in COVID-19. Generated by immunoSEQ multiplex PCR, the TCRdb table keeps only in-frame clones and is missing some. The data show around 250,000 clones, with roughly 88% seen just once and about a tenth held by the top ten. The sequencing sample was made of peripheral blood. These receptors originate from an older woman with COVID-19, enrolled during active disease.

The chain has TRBV7-6 and TRBJ2-7, with 7 bases fitting TRBD1. V lost 1 base, J lost 6 bases, and 6 bases stayed unmatched. Looked up from germline, CDR1 is SGHVS and CDR2 is FNYEAQ. There are 14 residues in the CDR3. DNA for the CDR3: TGTGCCAGCAGCTTAGGGGACAGCCGTTCCGAGCAGTACTTC. It specifies CASSLGDSRSEQYF.

The table lists this clone with a count of one. This sequence joins TRBV18 and TRBJ2-7, with D uncertain. Germline CDR1 is KGHSH and CDR2 is LQKENI. The CDR3 has 15 residues. Trimming left V 3 bases short and J 0 bases short, with 12 bases between. The CDR3, as DNA: TGTGCCAGCTCACCTGGCCAGGATTCCTCCTACGAGCAGTACTTC. This sequence encodes CASSPGQDSSYEQYF.

The chain couples TRBV30 to TRBJ1-2; D remains ambiguous. The CDR3 loop spans 16 amino acids. Trimming cost V 0 bases and J 0 bases, with 14 bases left between them. The V gene's germline CDR1 is GTSNPN and CDR2 SVGIG (reference sequence). The CDR3 coding sequence is TGTGCCTGGAGTGTACGCGGGCAGCCGTCTAACTATGGCTACACCTTC. Its protein is CAWSVRGQPSNYGYTF. Based on the CDR3 plus reference TRBV30 and TRBJ1-2, the full variable domain is SQTIHQWPATLVQPVGSPLSLECTVEGTSNPNLYWYRQAAGRGLQLLFYSVGIGQISSEVPQNLSASRPQDRQFILSSKKLLLSDSGFYLCAWSVRGQPSNYGYTFGSGTRLTVV.

The chain joins TRBV3-1 (or the pseudogene TRBV3-2) to TRBJ1-4; 10 nucleotides align to TRBD1. Trimming removed 6 bases from V and 8 bases from J; junction bases left unmatched: 6. Germline loops: CDR1 LGHDT, CDR2 YNNKEL (reference sequence). The CDR3 runs 14 residues. The CDR3 DNA is TGTGCCAGCAGTGACAGGGGGCTAGGGGAAAAACTGTTTTTT. Translated, it gives CASSDRGLGEKLFF.

J is TRBJ1-6 and V is TRBV6-5, with D tentatively TRBD1 (6 bases). This CDR3 is built from 15 residues. V was clipped by 2 bases and J by 10 bases, with 15 bases between them. Germline-derived CDR1 and CDR2 are MNHEY and SVGAGI. CDR3 sequence: CASSYRQAVRSPLHF. CDR3 sequence (DNA): TGTGCCAGCAGTTACCGACAGGCTGTAAGGTCACCCCTCCACTTT.

V gene TRBV29-1 combines with J gene TRBJ2-1; 7 nucleotides align to TRBD2. This CDR3 contains 12 residues. Per germline, CDR1 SQVTM and CDR2 ANQGSEA. J lost 7 bases, V lost 7 bases, and 7 bases had no gene match. The CDR3 loop is CSAARGWNEQFF. CDR3 nucleotides: TGCAGCGCGGCGCGGGGGTGGAATGAGCAGTTCTTC.

The V gene is TRBV3-1 (or the pseudogene TRBV3-2), the J gene TRBJ2-1; the match to TRBD2 covers 8 bases. The V gene end was trimmed by 0 bases and the J gene end by 0 bases; junction bases not matched to a gene: 10. Germline V gene sequence: CDR1 LGHDT, CDR2 YNNKEL (reference sequence). The CDR3 has 19 amino acids. The CDR3: CASSQDRGGLLSSYNEQFF. CDR3 sequence (DNA): TGTGCCAGCAGCCAAGATCGGGGGGGACTTTTAAGCTCCTACAATGAGCAGTTCTTC.

About this clone itself: The same CDR3 also results from other DNA sequences found in this sample. The rearrangement uses TRBV6-5 and TRBJ1-1, with D perhaps matching TRBD1 (5 bases). Per the germline V gene, CDR1 is MNHEY and CDR2 is SVGAGI. The CDR3 is 13 amino acids. V lost 5 bases to trimming and J lost 1 base, with 8 bases between them. CDR3: CASSRQGNTEAFF. CDR3 coding DNA: TGTGCCAGCAGTCGCCAGGGGAACACTGAAGCTTTCTTT.

This clone was found once. This sequence joins TRBV2 and TRBJ1-3, with 8 bases fitting TRBD1. V trimming: 5 bases; J trimming: 2 bases; junction bases outside the gene matches: 5. The CDR3 is made up of 15 amino acids. Germline loops: CDR1 SNHLY, CDR2 FYNNEI. The CDR3 coding sequence is TGTGCCAGCAGTCAACAGGGGGTAACTGGAAACACCATATATTTT. This encodes CASSQQGVTGNTIYF.

V and J are TRBV7-2 and TRBJ2-3, with 8 bases identical to TRBD1. The V gene's germline CDR1 is SGHTA and CDR2 FQGNSA. The length of the CDR3 is 15 residues. The junction had 5 bases not matched to a gene; V was cut back by 6 bases and J by 0 bases. The CDR3 loop is CASSAGTGSTDTQYF. The CDR3 DNA sequence: TGTGCCAGCAGTGCCGGGACAGGTAGCACAGATACGCAGTATTTT.

This clone was picked up one time. The gene calls are TRBV5-1 and TRBJ2-3; TRBD1 matches 8 bases. Germline CDR1 and CDR2: SGHRS and YFSETQ. J lost 6 bases, V lost 4 bases, and 7 bases had no gene match. This CDR3 has 14 amino acids. CDR3 nucleotides: TGCGCCAGCAGCCTAGACAGGGGTGGCGATACGCAGTATTTT. Its protein is CASSLDRGGDTQYF. Drawing the rest from reference TRBV5-1 and TRBJ2-3, the complete variable domain is KAGVTQTPRYLIKTRGQQVTLSCSPISGHRSVSWYQQTPGQGLQFLFEYFSETQRNKGNFPGRFSGRQFSNSRSEMNVSTLELGDSALYLCASSLDRGGDTQYFGPGTRLTVL.

V and J are TRBV6-5 and TRBJ1-1, with D perhaps TRBD1 (6 bases). The CDR3 contains 15 residues. V was cut by 6 bases and J by 5 bases, with 19 bases left in between. Germline CDR1 is MNHEY and CDR2 is SVGAGI. CDR3 protein: CASRTGGARRTEAFF. As DNA, the CDR3 is TGTGCCAGCAGGACGGGGGGGGCTCGGCGGACTGAAGCTTTCTTT.

The chain joins TRBV5-1 to TRBJ1-1; D call uncertain. The CDR3 is 14 residues long. CDR1 SGHRS and CDR2 YFSETQ come from the germline V gene. V gave up 0 bases and J gave up 7 bases, with 13 bases separating them. Here the CDR3 DNA reads TGCGCCAGCAGCTTGGGGAGAGAGAATGGTGAAGCTTTCTTT. Translation gives CASSLGRENGEAFF.

The J gene is TRBJ1-2, the V gene TRBV28; D gene unclear. This CDR3 has 13 amino acids. Germline CDR1 is MDHEN and CDR2 is SYDVKM. The germline V and J ends were trimmed by 2 bases and 7 bases, with 11 bases remaining between them. The CDR3 nucleotides read TGTGCCAGCAGTTTACCTGGTTTCGGTGGCTACACCTTC. This translates into CASSLPGFGGYTF.

This chain connects TRBV4-3 to TRBJ2-2; 9 nucleotides line up with TRBD1. Per germline, CDR1 LGHNA and CDR2 YSLEER. The V segment lost 2 bases and the J segment 4 bases; nucleotides outside the gene matches: 8. The CDR3 is 17 amino acids. CDR3: CASSQNGGQGFTGELFF. Written as DNA, the CDR3 is TGCGCCAGCAGCCAAAACGGGGGACAGGGATTCACCGGGGAGCTGTTTTTT.